This T cell receptor beta chain originates from a study of blood T cell repertoires in COVID-19. The overall study: Acute and convalescent COVID-19 specimens originated in the United States, Italy and Spain.

V lost 4 bases, J lost 7 bases, and 5 bases stayed unmatched. The CDR3 covers 14 residues. Germline CDR1 and CDR2: SGHRS and YFSETQ. TCRdb's table, derived via immunoSEQ multiplex PCR, lists solely in-frame clones and lacks some. The sample has roughly 300,000 clones; about 81% are singletons. Sample: peripheral blood. The chain employs TRBV5-1 and TRBJ1-4, with 9 bases identical to TRBD1. The receptor comes from a human donor with COVID-19, enrolled during active disease. The donor label of this sample is uncertain. CDR3 in amino acids: CASSQQGAIEKLFF. The CDR3 nucleotides are TGCGCCAGCAGCCAACAGGGGGCTATTGAAAAACTGTTTTTT.